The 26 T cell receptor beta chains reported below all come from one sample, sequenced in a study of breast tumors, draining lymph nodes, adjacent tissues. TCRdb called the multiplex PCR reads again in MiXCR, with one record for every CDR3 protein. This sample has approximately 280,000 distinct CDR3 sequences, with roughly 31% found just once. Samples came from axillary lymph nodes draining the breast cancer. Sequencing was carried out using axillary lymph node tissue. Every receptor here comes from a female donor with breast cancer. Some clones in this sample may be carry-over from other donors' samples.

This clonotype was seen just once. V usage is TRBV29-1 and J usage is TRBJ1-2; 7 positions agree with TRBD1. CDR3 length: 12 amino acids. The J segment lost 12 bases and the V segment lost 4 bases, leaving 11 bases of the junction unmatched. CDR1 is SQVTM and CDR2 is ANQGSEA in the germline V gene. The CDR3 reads CSVGDSKFGNTF. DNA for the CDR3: TGCAGCGTTGGGGACAGTAAATTTGGAAACACCTTC.

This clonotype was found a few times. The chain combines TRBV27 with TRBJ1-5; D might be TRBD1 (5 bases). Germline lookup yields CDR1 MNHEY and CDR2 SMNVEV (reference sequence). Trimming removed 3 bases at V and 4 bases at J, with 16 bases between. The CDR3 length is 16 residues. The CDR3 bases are TGTGCCAGCAGTTTCCAGACAGAATTTCCTAATCAGCCCCAGCATTTT. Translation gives CASSFQTEFPNQPQHF.

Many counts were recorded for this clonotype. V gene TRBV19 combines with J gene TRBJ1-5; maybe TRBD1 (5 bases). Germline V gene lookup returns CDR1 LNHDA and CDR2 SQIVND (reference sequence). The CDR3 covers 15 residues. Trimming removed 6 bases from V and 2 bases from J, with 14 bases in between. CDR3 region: CASRVPGTGNQPQHF. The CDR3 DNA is TGTGCCAGTAGGGTACCAGGGACGGGCAATCAGCCCCAGCATTTT. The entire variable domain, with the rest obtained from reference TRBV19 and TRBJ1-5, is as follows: DGGITQSPKYLFRKEGQNVTLSCEQNLNHDAMYWYRQDPGQGLRLIYYSQIVNDFQKGDIAEGYSVSREKKESFPLTVTSAQKNPTAFYLCASRVPGTGNQPQHFGDGTRLSIL.

The CDR3 spells CASSSATRANEQFF. CDR3 DNA: TGTGCCAGCAGCTCAGCGACGAGGGCCAATGAGCAGTTCTTC. V usage is TRBV5-6 and J usage is TRBJ2-1; possible D gene TRBD2, 5 bases. With 3 bases removed from V and 6 bases from J, the gap between germline ends came to 13 bases. Germline V CDR1 and CDR2: SGHDT, YYEEEE. The CDR3 has 14 residues.

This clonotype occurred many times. CDR3 residues: CASSPTPGTGHPPLHF. CDR3 coding DNA: TGTGCCAGTAGCCCCACCCCCGGGACAGGGCATCCACCCCTCCACTTT. V gene TRBV19 combines with J gene TRBJ1-6; 9 nucleotides agree with TRBD1. This CDR3 comprises 16 residues. CDR1 is LNHDA, CDR2 SQIVND, per germline (reference sequence). V lost 6 bases, J lost 11 bases, and 14 bases stayed unmatched.

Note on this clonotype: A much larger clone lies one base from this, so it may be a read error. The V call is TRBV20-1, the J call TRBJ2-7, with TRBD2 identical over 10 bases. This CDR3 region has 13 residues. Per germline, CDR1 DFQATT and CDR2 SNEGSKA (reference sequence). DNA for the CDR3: TGCAGTGCTAACAGCGGGAGGGCCCACGAGCAGCACTTC. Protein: CSANSGRAHEQHF.

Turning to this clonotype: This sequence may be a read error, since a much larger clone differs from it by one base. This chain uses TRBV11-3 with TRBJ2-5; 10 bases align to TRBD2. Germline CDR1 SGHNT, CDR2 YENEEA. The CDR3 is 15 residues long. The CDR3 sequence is CASSPPGLAVEAQYF. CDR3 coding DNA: TGTGCCAGCAGCCCCCCAGGACTAGCGGTAGAGGCCCAGTACTTC.

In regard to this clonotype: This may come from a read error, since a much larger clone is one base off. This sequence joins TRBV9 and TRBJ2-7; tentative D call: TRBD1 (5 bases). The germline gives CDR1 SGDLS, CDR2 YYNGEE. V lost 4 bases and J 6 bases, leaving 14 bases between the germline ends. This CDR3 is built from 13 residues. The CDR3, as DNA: TGTGCCAGCAGCCATCCCAGGGAAAGCGAGCAGTACTTC. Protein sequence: CASSHPRESEQYF.

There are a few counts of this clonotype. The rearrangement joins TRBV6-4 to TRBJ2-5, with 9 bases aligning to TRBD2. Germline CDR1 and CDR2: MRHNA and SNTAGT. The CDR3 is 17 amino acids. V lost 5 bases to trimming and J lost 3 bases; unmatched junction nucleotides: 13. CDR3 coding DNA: TGTGCCAGCAGTCTTGGGGCGGGGGGGGTGGAAAAAGAGACCCAGTACTTC. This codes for CASSLGAGGVEKETQYF.

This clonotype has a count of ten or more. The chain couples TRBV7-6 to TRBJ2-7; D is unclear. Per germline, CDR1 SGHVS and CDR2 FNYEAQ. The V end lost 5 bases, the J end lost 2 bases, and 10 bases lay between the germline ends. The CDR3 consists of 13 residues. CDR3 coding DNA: TGTGCCAGCAGCCCAACGACCGCCTACGAGCAGTACTTC. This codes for CASSPTTAYEQYF.

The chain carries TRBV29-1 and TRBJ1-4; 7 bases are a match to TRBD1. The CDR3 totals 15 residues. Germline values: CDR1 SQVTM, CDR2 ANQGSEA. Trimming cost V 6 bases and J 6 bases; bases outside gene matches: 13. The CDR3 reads CSVVRDQGTDEKLFF. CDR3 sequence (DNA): TGCAGCGTCGTCCGGGATCAGGGGACAGATGAAAAACTGTTTTTT.

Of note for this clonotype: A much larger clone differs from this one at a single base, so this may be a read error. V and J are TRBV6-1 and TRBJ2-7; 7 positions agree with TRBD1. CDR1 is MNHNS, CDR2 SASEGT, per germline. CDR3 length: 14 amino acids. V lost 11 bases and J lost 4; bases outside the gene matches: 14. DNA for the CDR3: TGTGCCGCCACGAGGCAGGGGACAGCTTACGAGCAGTACTTC. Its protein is CAATRQGTAYEQYF.

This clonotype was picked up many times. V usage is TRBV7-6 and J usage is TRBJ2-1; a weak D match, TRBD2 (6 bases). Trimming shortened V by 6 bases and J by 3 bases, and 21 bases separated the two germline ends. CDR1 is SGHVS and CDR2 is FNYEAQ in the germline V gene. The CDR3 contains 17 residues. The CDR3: CASSPLGTTTSYNEQFF. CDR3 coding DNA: TGTGCCAGCAGTCCCTTGGGGACCACGACTAGCTACAATGAGCAGTTCTTC.

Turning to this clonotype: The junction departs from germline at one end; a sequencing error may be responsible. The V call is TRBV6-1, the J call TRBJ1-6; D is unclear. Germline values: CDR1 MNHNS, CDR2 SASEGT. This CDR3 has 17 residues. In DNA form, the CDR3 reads TGTGCCAGCAGTCAAAGTAGGGTTGGCTCCTATAGTTCACCCCTCCACTTC. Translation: CASSQSRVGSYSSPLHF.

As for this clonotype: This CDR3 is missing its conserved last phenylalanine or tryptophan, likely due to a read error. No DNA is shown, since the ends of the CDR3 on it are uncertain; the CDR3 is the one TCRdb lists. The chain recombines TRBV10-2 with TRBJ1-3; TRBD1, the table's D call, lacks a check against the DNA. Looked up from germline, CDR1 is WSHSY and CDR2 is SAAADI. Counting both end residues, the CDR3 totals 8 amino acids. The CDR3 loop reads CATADART.

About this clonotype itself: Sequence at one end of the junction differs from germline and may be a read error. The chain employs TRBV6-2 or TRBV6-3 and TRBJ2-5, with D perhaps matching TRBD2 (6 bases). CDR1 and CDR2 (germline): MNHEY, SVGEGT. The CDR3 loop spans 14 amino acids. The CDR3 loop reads CASNLARWGESQYF. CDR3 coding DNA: TGTGCCAGCAATCTAGCGAGATGGGGAGAGTCCCAGTACTTC.

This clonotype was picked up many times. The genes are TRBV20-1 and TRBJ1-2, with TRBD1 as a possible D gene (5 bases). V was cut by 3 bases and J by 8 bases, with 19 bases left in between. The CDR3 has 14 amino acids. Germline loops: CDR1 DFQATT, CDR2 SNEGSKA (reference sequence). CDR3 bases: TGCAGTGCTAGTAAGACAGTTCTATCGTGGGGCTACACCTTC. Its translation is CSASKTVLSWGYTF.

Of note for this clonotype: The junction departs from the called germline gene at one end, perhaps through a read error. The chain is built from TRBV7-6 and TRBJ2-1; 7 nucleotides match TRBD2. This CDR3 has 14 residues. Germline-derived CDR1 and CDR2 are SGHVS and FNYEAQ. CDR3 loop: CAGSLGRANNEQFF. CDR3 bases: TGTGCCGGCAGCTTAGGGAGGGCTAACAATGAGCAGTTCTTC. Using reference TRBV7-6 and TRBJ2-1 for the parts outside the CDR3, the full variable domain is GAGVSQSPRYKVTKRGQDVALRCDPISGHVSLYWYRQALGQGPEFLTYFNYEAQQDKSGLPNDRFSAERPEGSISTLTIQRTEQRDSAMYRCAGSLGRANNEQFFGPGTRLTVL.

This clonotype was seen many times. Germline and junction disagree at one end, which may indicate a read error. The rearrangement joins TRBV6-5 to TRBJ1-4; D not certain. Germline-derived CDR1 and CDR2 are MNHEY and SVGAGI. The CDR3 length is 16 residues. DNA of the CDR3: TGTGCCAGCAGTCACTCGCGCTCGGGCCGGCGGCGAAAACTGTTTTTT. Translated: CASSHSRSGRRRKLFF.

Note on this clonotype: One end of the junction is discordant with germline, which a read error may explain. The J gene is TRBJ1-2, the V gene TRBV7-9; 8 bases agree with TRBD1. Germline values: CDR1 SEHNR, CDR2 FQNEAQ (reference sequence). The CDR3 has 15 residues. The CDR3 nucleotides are TGTGCCAGCAGCTTAGGTTCAGGGGGCATTTATGGCTACCCCTTC. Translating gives CASSLGSGGIYGYPF.

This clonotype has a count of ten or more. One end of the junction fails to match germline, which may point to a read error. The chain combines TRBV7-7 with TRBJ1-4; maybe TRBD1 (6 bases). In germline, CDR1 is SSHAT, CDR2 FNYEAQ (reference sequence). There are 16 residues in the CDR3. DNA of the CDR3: TGTGCTAGCAGCCACATAAAGGGGGTTCTTTTTGCAAAACTGTTTTTT. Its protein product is CASSHIKGVLFAKLFF.

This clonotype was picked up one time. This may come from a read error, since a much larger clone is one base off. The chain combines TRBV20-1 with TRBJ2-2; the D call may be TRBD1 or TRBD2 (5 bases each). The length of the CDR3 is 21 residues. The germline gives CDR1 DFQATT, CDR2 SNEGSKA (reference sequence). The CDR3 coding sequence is TGCAGTGCTAGAGTTATAATCCGGGACCCCAAGAGGGACGCGAACACCAGGGAGCTGTTTTTT. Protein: CSARVIIRDPKRDANTRELFF.

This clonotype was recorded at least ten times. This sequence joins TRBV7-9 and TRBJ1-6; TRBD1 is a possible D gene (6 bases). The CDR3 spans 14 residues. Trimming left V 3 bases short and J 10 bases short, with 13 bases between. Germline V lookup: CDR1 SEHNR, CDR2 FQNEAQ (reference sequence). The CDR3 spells CASSFGGLESPLHF. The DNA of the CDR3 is TGTGCCAGCAGCTTTGGGGGGCTGGAATCACCCCTCCACTTT. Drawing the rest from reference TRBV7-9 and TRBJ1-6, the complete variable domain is DTGVSQNPRHKITKRGQNVTFRCDPISEHNRLYWYRQTLGQGPEFLTYFQNEAQLEKSRLLSDRFSAERPKGSFSTLEIQRTEQGDSAMYLCASSFGGLESPLHFGNGTRLTVT.

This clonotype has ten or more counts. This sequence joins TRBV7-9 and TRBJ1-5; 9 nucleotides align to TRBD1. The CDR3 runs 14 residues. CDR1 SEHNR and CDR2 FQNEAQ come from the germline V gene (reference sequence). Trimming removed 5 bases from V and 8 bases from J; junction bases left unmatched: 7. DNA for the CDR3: TGTGCCAGCAGCAATCGACAGGGGGTTGAGCCCCAGCATTTT. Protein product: CASSNRQGVEPQHF.

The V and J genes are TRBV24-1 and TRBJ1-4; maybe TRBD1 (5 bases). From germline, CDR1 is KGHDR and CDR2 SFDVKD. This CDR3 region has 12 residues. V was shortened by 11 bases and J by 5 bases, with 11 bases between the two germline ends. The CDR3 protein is CANRQVNEKLFF. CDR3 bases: TGTGCCAACAGGCAAGTCAATGAAAAACTGTTTTTT.

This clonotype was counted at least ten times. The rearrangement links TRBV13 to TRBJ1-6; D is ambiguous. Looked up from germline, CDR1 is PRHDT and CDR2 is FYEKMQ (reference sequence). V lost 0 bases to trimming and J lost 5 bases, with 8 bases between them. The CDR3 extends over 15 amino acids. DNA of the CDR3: TGTGCCAGCAGCTTAGGGGAGGGCGATAATTCACCCCTCCACTTT. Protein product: CASSLGEGDNSPLHF.